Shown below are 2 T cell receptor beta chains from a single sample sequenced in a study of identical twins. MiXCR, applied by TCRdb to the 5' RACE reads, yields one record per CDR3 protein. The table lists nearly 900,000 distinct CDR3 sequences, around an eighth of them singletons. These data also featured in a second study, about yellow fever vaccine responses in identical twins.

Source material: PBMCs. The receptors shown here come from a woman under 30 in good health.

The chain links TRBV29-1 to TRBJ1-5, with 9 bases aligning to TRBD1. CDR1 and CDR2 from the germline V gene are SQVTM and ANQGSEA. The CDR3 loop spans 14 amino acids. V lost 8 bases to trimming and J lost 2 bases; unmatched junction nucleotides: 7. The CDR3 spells CSPPGQGGNQPQHF. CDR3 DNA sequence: TGCAGCCCCCCGGGACAGGGTGGCAATCAGCCCCAGCATTTT.

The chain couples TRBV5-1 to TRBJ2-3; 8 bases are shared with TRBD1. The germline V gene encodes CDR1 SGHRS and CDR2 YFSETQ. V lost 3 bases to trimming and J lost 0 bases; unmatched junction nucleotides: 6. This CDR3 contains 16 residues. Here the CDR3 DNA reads TGCGCCAGCAGCTCCACAGGGGGGTCTAGCACAGATACGCAGTATTTT. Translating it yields CASSSTGGSSTDTQYF.